The 27 T cell receptor beta chains given below trace back to one sample, sequenced in a study of blood T cells in healthy people across ages. A second about 7 to 12 cycle PCR used barcoded and J-beta primers. TCRdb re-called the 5' RACE reads through MiXCR, storing one row per CDR3 protein. The sample shows under 2,000,000 distinct CDR3 sequences, about 49% of them seen only once. The specimen was blood. These receptors all stem from a woman aged 40 to 49 in good health.

The chain recombines TRBV20-1 with TRBJ2-5; perhaps D is TRBD1 or TRBD2 (5 bases each). Gene TRBJ2-7 matches the end of the DNA better, so the J call may be wrong. This CDR3 has 14 residues. Per the germline V gene, CDR1 is DFQATT and CDR2 is SNEGSKA (reference sequence). The CDR3 DNA is TGCAGTGCCCAGAGGGGATCTACTGAAACCGAGCAGTACTTC. Residues: CSAQRGSTETEQYF.

This clonotype appeared a few times. This chain links TRBV4-3 with TRBJ2-4; 10 bases match TRBD1. The J call may be wrong; the DNA end is better matched by TRBJ2-7. This CDR3 has 16 amino acids. CDR1 and CDR2 from the germline V gene are LGHNA and YSLEER. In nucleotides, the CDR3 is TGCGCCAGCAGCCAAGAATTCCGGGACAGGGGCCACGAGCAGTACTTC. This encodes CASSQEFRDRGHEQYF.

The rearrangement links TRBV7-2 to TRBJ1-2; TRBD1 matches 8 bases. The CDR3 loop spans 13 amino acids. After removal of 11 bases from V and 9 bases from J, the junction contained 14 bases not matched to a gene. Per germline, CDR1 SGHTA and CDR2 FQGNSA. CDR3 loop: CASSRLQGDRYTF. The CDR3 DNA is TGTGCCTCCTCAAGATTACAGGGGGACCGCTACACCTTC.

In DNA, the CDR3 is TGTGCCAGCAGTCCCCAGCGACCAGCGAGTAGCACAGATACGCAGTATTTT. Its protein is CASSPQRPASSTDTQYF. The chain couples TRBV27 to TRBJ2-3; no definite D call. The germline V gene has CDR1 MNHEY and CDR2 SMNVEV (reference sequence). This CDR3 region has 17 residues. V shed 5 bases and J shed 0 bases, with 18 bases lying between them.

The sample holds a few counts of this clonotype. This sequence joins TRBV20-1 and TRBJ2-5; 7 bases are shared with TRBD1. V shed 5 bases, J shed 4 bases, and the junction held 7 bases outside the gene matches. The germline gives CDR1 DFQATT, CDR2 SNEGSKA (reference sequence). The CDR3 spans 13 residues. DNA of the CDR3: TGCAGTGCTCGACGGACAGGCACAGAGACCCAGTACTTC. Residues: CSARRTGTETQYF.

This clonotype was recorded a few times. The V call is TRBV5-1, the J call TRBJ2-7; TRBD2 agrees at 10 bases. The germline CDR1 and CDR2 sequences are SGHRS and YFSETQ. V lost 0 bases to trimming and J lost 0 bases; unmatched junction nucleotides: 9. The CDR3 consists of 18 residues. The CDR3 DNA sequence: TGCGCCAGCAGCTTGGATCGGCTAGCGGGGGAGAGCTCCTACGAGCAGTACTTC. Amino acid sequence: CASSLDRLAGESSYEQYF.

This chain links TRBV29-1 with TRBJ1-4; D not resolved. V lost 4 bases to trimming and J lost 8 bases, with 23 bases between them. The CDR3 is made up of 16 amino acids. Germline lookup yields CDR1 SQVTM and CDR2 ANQGSEA. CDR3 in DNA: TGCAGCGTTGGCCTAGCACATGGGGTGTCGGGCGAAAAACTGTTTTTT. It is translated as CSVGLAHGVSGEKLFF.

This clonotype has only one observation. This chain joins TRBV4-2 and TRBJ2-3; 7 positions match TRBD2. The CDR3 sequence is 17 residues long. V shed 1 base and J 5 bases; nucleotides not matched to a gene: 12. Per the germline V gene, CDR1 is LGHNA and CDR2 is YNFKEQ. The DNA of the CDR3 is TGTGCCAGCAGCCAAGGGGCGGGGGACGGGGTTGGAGATACGCAGTATTTT. It is translated as CASSQGAGDGVGDTQYF.

This clonotype was observed a handful of times. Relative to the germline gene, one junction end is altered; a read error may explain this. The chain couples TRBV12-3 or TRBV12-4 to TRBJ1-4; no firm D call. The CDR3 contains 15 residues. CDR3 in DNA: TGTGCCAGCAGCTTAGGTGCGGGCTCCCGGGAAAAACTGTTTTTT. Its protein is CASSLGAGSREKLFF.

The V gene is TRBV3-1, the J gene TRBJ1-5; D unresolved. V was shortened by 1 base and J by 4 bases, with 14 bases between the two germline ends. The CDR3 contains 16 residues. Looked up from germline, CDR1 is LGHDT and CDR2 is YNNKEL (reference sequence). The CDR3 DNA reads TGTGCCAGCAGCCAAGCTCCGATCGGGGATAATCAGCCCCAGCATTTT. This encodes CASSQAPIGDNQPQHF.

The chain links TRBV27 to TRBJ2-7; 8 bases match TRBD1. Trimming at V came to 1 base and at J to 3 bases, leaving 14 bases not matched to a gene. CDR3 length: 18 residues. Germline CDR1 reads MNHEY; CDR2 reads SMNVEV (reference sequence). In DNA, the CDR3 is TGTGCCAGCAGTTTATACCCCAGGAGACAGGGGACGCGCTACGAGCAGTACTTC. It translates to CASSLYPRRQGTRYEQYF.

About this clonotype itself: The junction differs from germline at one of its ends, possibly a read error. The rearrangement uses TRBV5-1 and TRBJ2-3; TRBD2 might be the D (6 bases). The CDR3 extends over 12 amino acids. Per the germline V gene, CDR1 is SGHRS and CDR2 is YFSETQ. The CDR3 loop is CASSPGGDTRYF. The DNA of the CDR3 is TGCGCCAGCAGTCCCGGGGGAGATACGCGGTATTTT.

The chain employs TRBV15 and TRBJ1-1; D uncertain. The V end was cut by 0 bases, the J end by 1 base, with 9 bases between. The germline V gene has CDR1 LNHNV and CDR2 YYDKDF (reference sequence). The CDR3 totals 15 residues. The CDR3 nucleotides read TGTGCCACCAGCAGAGAACGGAGAAAGAACACTGAAGCTTTCTTT. Its translation is CATSRERRKNTEAFF.

The genes are TRBV27 and TRBJ2-5; D may be TRBD1 (5 bases). This CDR3 has 15 residues. V was clipped by 5 bases and J by 5 bases, with 18 bases between them. Germline lookup yields CDR1 MNHEY and CDR2 SMNVEV (reference sequence). The CDR3 region is CASSPETGRWETQYF. Written as DNA, the CDR3 is TGTGCCAGCAGTCCGGAAACAGGCCGGTGGGAGACCCAGTACTTC.

This clonotype was counted between two and nine times. The chain uses TRBV5-1 and TRBJ2-1; D gene uncertain. Germline values: CDR1 SGHRS, CDR2 YFSETQ. V dropped 2 bases and J dropped 0 bases, with 12 bases sitting between them. CDR3 length equals 16 residues. The DNA of the CDR3 is TGCGCCAGCAGCTTCAAAGTAACCGACTCCTACAATGAGCAGTTCTTC. It codes for CASSFKVTDSYNEQFF.

The V gene is TRBV6-5, the J gene TRBJ1-5; maybe TRBD1 (5 bases). With 6 bases removed from V and 6 bases from J, the gap between germline ends came to 21 bases. CDR1 and CDR2 from the germline V gene are MNHEY and SVGAGI. The CDR3 has 16 residues. For the CDR3, the DNA is TGTGCCAGCAGCAGGACCCCGGGGGAGGGGAGTCAGCCCCAGCATTTT. Translating gives CASSRTPGEGSQPQHF.

To note about this clonotype: Germline and junction disagree at one end, which may indicate a read error. V is TRBV6-5 and J is TRBJ2-4; possibly TRBD1 for D (5 bases). CDR1 MNHEY and CDR2 SVGAGI come from the germline V gene. The length of the CDR3 is 15 residues. The chain's CDR3 is CASSYSARAKNIQYF. Written as DNA, the CDR3 is TGTGCCAGCAGTTACTCGGCCAGGGCCAAAAACATTCAGTATTTC.

This clonotype was recorded only once. This sequence joins TRBV7-9 and TRBJ2-7, with 7 bases that match TRBD1. The CDR3 length is 15 residues. The germline CDR1 and CDR2 sequences are SEHNR and FQNEAQ (reference sequence). V lost 4 bases, J lost 0 bases, and 6 bases stayed unmatched. The CDR3 DNA reads TGTGCCAGCAGCTGGGGTGGGGACAGCTCCTACGAGCAGTACTTC. This codes for CASSWGGDSSYEQYF.

J is TRBJ2-5 and V is TRBV25-1; the D call may be TRBD1 or TRBD2 (5 bases each). CDR3 length: 13 residues. The germline gives CDR1 MGHDK, CDR2 SYGVNS. Trimming took 4 bases from V and 7 from J, leaving 13 bases between them. The CDR3 sequence is CASSVGPAGTQYF. Here the CDR3 DNA reads TGTGCCAGCAGTGTGGGACCCGCCGGGACCCAGTACTTC.

The V and J genes are TRBV6-5 and TRBJ2-7, with D unclear. Gene TRBJ2-5 matches the end of the DNA better, so the J call may be wrong. Germline CDR1 MNHEY, CDR2 SVGAGI. CDR3 length equals 14 residues. The CDR3 spells CASSLTFSVETQYF. The CDR3 coding sequence is TGTGCCAGCAGTTTAACCTTCTCCGTGGAGACCCAGTACTTC.

The chain uses TRBV5-1 and TRBJ1-4, with 7 bases matching TRBD1. The CDR3 sequence is 14 residues long. Per the germline V gene, CDR1 is SGHRS and CDR2 is YFSETQ. V was pared by 2 bases and J by 8 bases, with 6 bases of the junction left unmatched. The CDR3 loop is CASSFDRVEEKLFF. DNA of the CDR3: TGCGCCAGCAGCTTTGACAGGGTCGAGGAAAAACTGTTTTTT.

In its sample, this clonotype was seen a few times. The chain carries TRBV2 and TRBJ2-3; maybe TRBD2 (5 bases). Trimming shortened V by 4 bases and J by 3 bases, and 17 bases separated the two germline ends. CDR3 size: 16 residues. The germline V gene encodes CDR1 SNHLY and CDR2 FYNNEI. CDR3 coding DNA: TGTGCCAGCAGTGTGTGTCCGGGGAACTCTACAGATACGCAGTATTTT. This sequence encodes CASSVCPGNSTDTQYF.

This rearrangement joins TRBV6-6 to TRBJ2-7; D gene ambiguous. CDR1 and CDR2 from the germline V gene are MNHNY and SVGAGI (reference sequence). Between the trimmed V and J ends, which lost 8 bases and 0 bases, there was a span of 14 bases. The CDR3 covers 14 residues. The CDR3 DNA sequence: TGTGCCAGCGGAAATCAGGTTAGCTCCTACGAGCAGTACTTC. It translates to CASGNQVSSYEQYF.

The rearrangement links TRBV18 to TRBJ1-5; D ambiguous. Looked up from germline, CDR1 is KGHSH and CDR2 is LQKENI. This CDR3 comprises 15 residues. Trimming took off 3 bases at V and 4 bases at J, with 13 bases between the two ends. In DNA, the CDR3 is TGTGCCAGCTCACCCGGACGGGTTCCGAATCAGCCCCAGCATTTT. Its protein product is CASSPGRVPNQPQHF.

This clonotype was seen ten or more times. V and J are TRBV10-3 and TRBJ2-7, with a possible D match to TRBD2 (6 bases). Per the germline V gene, CDR1 is ENHRY and CDR2 is SYGVKD. Trimming removed 10 bases at V and 0 bases at J, with 13 bases between. The CDR3 is 13 amino acids. The CDR3: CATRDLSSYEQYF. The CDR3, as DNA: TGTGCCACCCGGGACTTGAGCTCCTACGAGCAGTACTTC.

This chain links TRBV27 with TRBJ1-6, with 7 bases identical to TRBD1. Trimming took 2 bases from V and 0 from J; bases not matched to a gene: 4. The CDR3 runs to 17 residues. CDR1 is MNHEY, CDR2 SMNVEV, per germline (reference sequence). Here the CDR3 DNA reads TGTGCCAGCAGTTTAGGACAGGCGAGCTCCTATAATTCACCCCTCCACTTT. Translating gives CASSLGQASSYNSPLHF.

The chain uses TRBV12-3 or TRBV12-4 and TRBJ1-1, with 8 positions matching TRBD1. There are 14 residues in the CDR3. Germline trimming cut 6 bases from V and 4 bases from J; bases unmatched to any gene: 7. This CDR3 reads CASRIPGGPTEAFF. The CDR3 DNA sequence: TGTGCCAGCAGAATACCAGGGGGCCCCACTGAAGCTTTCTTT.